A single sample is the source of the 8 T cell receptor beta chains below, sequenced in a study of metastatic and nonmetastatic thyroid tumors. Treatment of any kind had been given to no patient before thyroid surgery. TCRdb ran MiXCR on the PCR reads. The sample includes about 20,000 clones, roughly 38% seen only once; the top ten take roughly 30%. The sequencing sample was made of tumor tissue. The receptors originated from a female donor with papillary thyroid cancer or a benign thyroid nodule (not recorded which). Some clones in this sample may be carry-over from other donors' samples.

This clone has a single count. The V and J genes are TRBV5-1 and TRBJ2-3; maybe TRBD1 (5 bases). This CDR3 has 15 residues. CDR1 is SGHRS, CDR2 YFSETQ, per germline. Trimming stripped 0 bases from V and 0 bases from J, with 8 bases between. DNA for the CDR3: TGCGCCAGCAGCTTGGGGACACCTAGCACAGATACGCAGTATTTT. Its protein product is CASSLGTPSTDTQYF.

In its sample, this clone was seen a few times. The chain is built from TRBV2 and TRBJ1-5, with D perhaps TRBD1 (6 bases). The V gene's germline CDR1 is SNHLY and CDR2 FYNNEI. V lost 1 base, J lost 5 bases, and 12 bases lay in between. This CDR3 contains 15 residues. The CDR3 is CASSEEGDNYQPQHF. In nucleotides, the CDR3 is TGTGCCAGCAGTGAAGAAGGGGACAACTATCAGCCCCAGCATTTT.

Here the CDR3 DNA reads TGTGCCAGCAGTTTATCCCCTGGACTAGCGGGGGGGTCTGATTTGGACGAGCAGTACTTC. Encoded protein: CASSLSPGLAGGSDLDEQYF. The chain employs TRBV28 and TRBJ2-7; TRBD2 matches at 15 bases. Trimming cost V 1 base and J 5 bases; bases outside gene matches: 15. The CDR3 is 20 residues long. Per the germline V gene, CDR1 is MDHEN and CDR2 is SYDVKM. Variable domain in full (rest from reference TRBV28 and TRBJ2-7): DVKVTQSSRYLVKRTGEKVFLECVQDMDHENMFWYRQDPGLGLRLIYFSYDVKMKEKGDIPEGYSVSREKKERFSLILESASTNQTSMYLCASSLSPGLAGGSDLDEQYFGPGTRLTVT.

By proportion, this clone is medium-sized. The chain couples TRBV7-9 to TRBJ2-2, with D perhaps TRBD1 (5 bases). The CDR3 loop spans 15 amino acids. Trimming took 1 base from V and 5 from J, leaving 11 bases between them. Germline loops: CDR1 SEHNR, CDR2 FQNEAQ (reference sequence). In DNA, the CDR3 is TGTGCCAGCAGCTTAGTAGACAGATTAACCGGGGAGCTGTTTTTT. Translating it yields CASSLVDRLTGELFF.

V and J are TRBV12-3 or TRBV12-4 and TRBJ1-6; D might be TRBD1 (5 bases). This CDR3 is built from 15 residues. The V gene lost 1 base and the J gene lost 4 bases, with 8 bases spanning the gap. Written as DNA, the CDR3 is TGTGCCAGCAGTTTAGGGGGGTCATATAATTCACCCCTCCACTTT. Translating gives CASSLGGSYNSPLHF.

This clone showed up just a few times. Sequence at one end of the junction differs from germline and may be a read error. CDR3 loop: CACRTTTNSPLHF. In DNA, the CDR3 is TGTGCCTGTAGGACGACTACTAATTCACCCCTCCACTTT. The V gene is TRBV19, the J gene TRBJ1-6; unclear D gene. The CDR3 spans 13 residues. The V gene's germline CDR1 is LNHDA and CDR2 SQIVND (reference sequence).

V is TRBV4-1 and J is TRBJ2-3; D is unresolved. Germline CDR1 MGHRA, CDR2 YSYEKL. The CDR3 runs 15 residues. Trimming pared 0 bases from V and 6 bases from J, leaving 13 bases between. In DNA form, the CDR3 reads TGCGCCAGCAGCCAAGATAGGAGAGACCGGGATACGCAGTATTTT. Translated: CASSQDRRDRDTQYF.

This clone has a handful of counts. The rearrangement links TRBV7-3 to TRBJ2-3, with TRBD1 matching over 7 bases. V lost 7 bases and J lost 3; bases outside the gene matches: 4. There are 13 residues in the CDR3. Germline-derived CDR1 and CDR2 are SGHTA and FQGTGA. CDR3 protein: CASKSTGTDTQYF. The CDR3 bases are TGTGCCAGCAAATCGACAGGGACAGATACGCAGTATTTT.